The 5 T cell receptor beta chains below all came from one sample that was sequenced in a study of T cells in women clearing cervical HPV infection. Generated by immunoSEQ multiplex PCR, the TCRdb table keeps only in-frame clones and is missing some. The table lists more than 25,000 clones. The sequenced material came from blood buffy coat. These receptors were collected from a woman between 18 and 70 years old with a cervical HPV16 infection that either progressed to CIN3+ or cleared (not recorded which).

Concerning this clone: The read finishes 3 residues shy of the CDR3 end, and the germline J gene is used to complete it. The chain recombines TRBV10-3 with TRBJ1-2; maybe TRBD1 (6 bases). The CDR3 extends over 12 amino acids. V gave up 7 bases and J gave up 4 bases, with 10 bases separating them. Germline V CDR1 and CDR2: ENHRY, SYGVKD. The sequenced part of the CDR3 DNA is TGTGCCATCACTCCGACAGGCTATGGC. Its protein product is CAITPTGYG. The CDR3 as a whole reads CAITPTGYGYTF.

Of note for this clone: The CDR3 is cut off 3 residues early in the read; its end comes from the germline J gene. This chain links TRBV19 with TRBJ2-5; 9 nucleotides agree with TRBD2. This CDR3 region has 15 residues. Germline V gene data show CDR1 as LNHDA and CDR2 as SQIVND (reference sequence). V was pared by 5 bases and J by 4 bases, with 8 bases of the junction left unmatched. Incomplete CDR3 DNA: TGTGCCAGTAGTTCCCAACCGGGACTAGCAGAGACC. Its translation: CASSSQPGLAET. The whole CDR3 sequence reads CASSSQPGLAETQYF.

Points on this clone: The CDR3 extends 3 residues past the end of the read, so its final part is completed from the germline J gene. The chain recombines TRBV7-9 with TRBJ2-7; 8 nucleotides line up with TRBD1. Germline CDR1 reads SEHNR; CDR2 reads FQNEAQ (reference sequence). This CDR3 region has 14 residues. V shed 5 bases and J 2 bases; nucleotides not matched to a gene: 5. The part of the CDR3 DNA that was read is TGTGCCAGCAGCCCGACAGGGGTTACCTACGAG. The encoded protein is CASSPTGVTYE. The entire CDR3 protein is CASSPTGVTYEQYF.

Note on this clone: Read coverage stops 3 residues before the CDR3 terminus; the germline J gene supplies the remainder. V and J are TRBV29-1 and TRBJ2-2, with TRBD2 identical over 8 bases. V dropped 4 bases and J dropped 0; count of bases not matched to a gene: 10. This CDR3 has 17 amino acids. In germline, CDR1 is SQVTM, CDR2 ANQGSEA. The chain's CDR3 is CSVAGLATFSNTGELFF. The part of the CDR3 DNA that was read is TGCAGCGTTGCAGGACTAGCCACCTTTTCGAACACCGGGGAG.

Details on this clone: The read terminates 3 residues before the CDR3 end, so the remaining end is supplied by the germline J gene. The rearrangement links TRBV2 to TRBJ2-3; a weak D match, TRBD1 (5 bases). CDR1 and CDR2 (germline): SNHLY, FYNNEI. The CDR3 extends over 14 amino acids. Here the CDR3 reads CASKSPGSGKPQYF. Incomplete CDR3 DNA: TGTGCCAGCAAAAGCCCAGGGTCTGGAAAGCCG.